The sequence of this TCR beta chain was determined in a study of T cells in tumors after PD-1 blockade. Looking at the study overall: Prior checkpoint blockade, systemic immunosuppressant use, or anti-cancer therapy within 4 weeks excluded patients. Patients received pembrolizumab 200 mg every 3 weeks or cemiplimab 350 mg every 2 weeks.

Template: tumor biopsy or peripheral blood genomic DNA, about 600-6,004 ng per sample. Using immunoSEQ multiplex PCR, the repertoire was profiled, and TCRdb retains in-frame clones only, with some absent. The data show 34,000 or so clones, 73% seen once. This sequence originates from a human donor with basal cell carcinoma. This material consisted of PBMCs, taken after anti-PD-1 treatment.

CDR3 region: CASSSWQRGGYEQYF. As DNA, the CDR3 is TGTGCCAGCAGCTCCTGGCAGCGGGGGGGCTACGAGCAGTACTTC. The chain joins TRBV5-4 to TRBJ2-7, with 10 nucleotides matching TRBD2. Trimming cost V 3 bases and J 3 bases; bases outside gene matches: 6. Germline CDR1 is SGHNT and CDR2 is YYREEE (reference sequence). This CDR3 spans 15 amino acids. Looking up the rest from reference TRBV5-4 and TRBJ2-7 gives the full variable domain: ETGVTQSPTHLIKTRGQQVTLRCSSQSGHNTVSWYQQALGQGPQFIFQYYREEENGRGNFPPRFSGLQFPNYSSELNVNALELDDSALYLCASSSWQRGGYEQYFGPGTRLTVT.